These T cell receptor beta chains were read from a single sample in a study of blood T cell repertoires in COVID-19. Some clones are missing from TCRdb's copy, which holds only in-frame ones; the method was immunoSEQ multiplex PCR. The data hold some 300,000 clones, with more than 85% observed a single time. Sequenced: peripheral blood. All receptors come from a man between 65 and 85 years old with acute or convalescent COVID-19. CDR3s include the opening cysteine and the closing phenylalanine or tryptophan. D genes are given only for firm matches. Where a row states a size, it is once, few, many or the class of an expanded clone; other rows omit it.

V: TRBV27; J: TRBJ1-1; D: -; size: few; DNA: TGTGCCAGCAGTTCGGTAGTGAGAGACACTGAAGCTTTCTTT; CDR3: CASSSVVRDTEAFF
V: TRBV7-2; J: TRBJ2-1; D: TRBD1; size: -; DNA: TGTGCCAGCAGCCACCGGGACAGGGTATACAATGAGCAGTTCTTC; CDR3: CASSHRDRVYNEQFF
V: TRBV2; J: TRBJ2-5; D: TRBD2; size: once; DNA: TGTGCCAGCAGTGAACGGACTAGCGTCCAAGAGACCCAGTACTTC; CDR3: CASSERTSVQETQYF
V: TRBV28; J: TRBJ1-5; D: TRBD1; size: -; DNA: TGTGCCAGCAGACAGGGGGCGGATCAGCCCCAGCATTTT; CDR3: CASRQGADQPQHF
V: TRBV18; J: TRBJ1-3; D: -; size: -; DNA: TGTGCCAGCTCACCATCGAGGGGGGGCAATGGAAACACCATATATTTT; CDR3: CASSPSRGGNGNTIYF
V: TRBV29-1; J: TRBJ1-2; D: TRBD1; size: -; DNA: TGCAGCGTTGGTGGACAGGGGGCTAGGGGCTACACCTTC; CDR3: CSVGGQGARGYTF
V: TRBV4-2; J: TRBJ1-3; D: TRBD1; size: -; DNA: TGTGCCAGCAGCCAGCCGACAGGGGGCTATTCTGGAAACACCATATATTTT; CDR3: CASSQPTGGYSGNTIYF
V: TRBV7-9; J: TRBJ1-6; D: -; size: -; DNA: TGTGCCAGCAGAAATCAGGATTCACCCCTCCACTTT; CDR3: CASRNQDSPLHF
V: TRBV27; J: TRBJ2-1; D: TRBD2; size: -; DNA: TGTGCCAGCAGTCCAGCTAGCGGGGGGGTCTTATACAATGAGCAGTTCTTC; CDR3: CASSPASGGVLYNEQFF
V: TRBV3-1/TRBV3-2; J: TRBJ1-4; D: -; size: -; DNA: TGTGCCAGCAGCCAAGATCCGGGGGGCTCAAATGAAAAACTGTTTTTT; CDR3: CASSQDPGGSNEKLFF
V: TRBV7-2; J: TRBJ1-5; D: TRBD1; size: once; DNA: TGTGCCAGCAGCTCCGGGACAGGCAATCAGCCCCAGCATTTT; CDR3: CASSSGTGNQPQHF
V: TRBV15; J: TRBJ1-5; D: TRBD1; size: -; DNA: TGTGCCACCAGCCCCCACAGATCAGGGGGCGACAATCAGCCCCAGCATTTT; CDR3: CATSPHRSGGDNQPQHF
V: TRBV30; J: TRBJ1-1; D: TRBD1; size: -; DNA: TGTGCCTGGAGGTCCGGGACAGGAGGCGATGAAGCTTTCTTT; CDR3: CAWRSGTGGDEAFF
V: TRBV24-1; J: TRBJ2-1; D: TRBD2; size: -; DNA: TGTGCCACCAGTGACCGAACTAGCGGGAGGAGGAATGAGCAGTTCTTC; CDR3: CATSDRTSGRRNEQFF
V: TRBV24-1; J: TRBJ2-7; D: -; size: -; DNA: TGTGCCACCAGTGACTATGGACTGAACGAGCAGTACTTC; CDR3: CATSDYGLNEQYF
V: TRBV21-1; J: TRBJ2-3; D: -; size: once; DNA: TGTGCCAGCAGCAAAATTCAGGACAGGAGAACTCCGGGACTCGACACAGATACGCAGTATTTT; CDR3: CASSKIQDRRTPGLDTDTQYF
V: TRBV19; J: TRBJ2-3; D: -; size: -; DNA: TGTGCCAGTAGTATACCGGCAGATACGCAGTATTTT; CDR3: CASSIPADTQYF
V: TRBV28; J: TRBJ1-5; D: -; size: -; DNA: TGTGCCAGCAGTTTTGAGGGTCAGCCCCAGCATTTT; CDR3: CASSFEGQPQHF
V: TRBV7-3; J: TRBJ2-5; D: TRBD1; size: -; DNA: TGTGCCAGCAGCTTAGGTCTCGGGTCCGGGACAGGCCTACAAGAGACCCAGTACTTC; CDR3: CASSLGLGSGTGLQETQYF
V: TRBV28; J: TRBJ1-2; D: TRBD1; size: once; DNA: TGTGCCAGCAGTTTGGGACAGGGGGTTTTCTATGGCTACACCTTC; CDR3: CASSLGQGVFYGYTF
V: TRBV28; J: TRBJ1-3; D: -; size: -; DNA: TGTGCCAGCATCTCGGGGGGGACTGGAAACACCATATATTTT; CDR3: CASISGGTGNTIYF
V: TRBV6-6; J: TRBJ2-6; D: TRBD2; size: -; DNA: TGTGCCAGCAGTCCGAGCGGGGCGAGCTCTGGGGCCAACGTCCTGACTTTC; CDR3: CASSPSGASSGANVLTF
V: TRBV28; J: TRBJ2-7; D: -; size: -; DNA: TGTGCCAGCAGAGTTGGCCTTGCGGGCGGTCCAAGAACCGAGCAGTACTTC; CDR3: CASRVGLAGGPRTEQYF
V: TRBV10-3; J: TRBJ2-2; D: TRBD1; size: -; DNA: TGTGCCATCAGCCAGGGGGCGCCCGGGGAGCTGTTTTTT; CDR3: CAISQGAPGELFF
V: TRBV5-1; J: TRBJ1-6; D: TRBD1; size: -; DNA: TGCGCCAGCAGCCCGGGACAGTCTTATAATTCACCCCTCCACTTT; CDR3: CASSPGQSYNSPLHF
V: TRBV30; J: TRBJ1-5; D: -; size: -; DNA: TGTGCCTGGGCGCGCGGAAGCAATCAGCCCCAGCATTTT; CDR3: CAWARGSNQPQHF
V: TRBV5-4; J: TRBJ1-2; D: TRBD1; size: once; DNA: TGTGCCAGCAGCTCGGGACAGGGGTACTATGGCTACACCTTC; CDR3: CASSSGQGYYGYTF
V: TRBV5-5; J: TRBJ1-2; D: -; size: once; DNA: TGTGCCAGCAGCTTGGTGCCCGGGACATTCTATGGCTACACCTTC; CDR3: CASSLVPGTFYGYTF
V: TRBV24-1; J: TRBJ1-5; D: -; size: -; DNA: TGTGCCACCAGTGATAGGAGGTCGGGGTTGGATCAGCCCCAGCATTTT; CDR3: CATSDRRSGLDQPQHF